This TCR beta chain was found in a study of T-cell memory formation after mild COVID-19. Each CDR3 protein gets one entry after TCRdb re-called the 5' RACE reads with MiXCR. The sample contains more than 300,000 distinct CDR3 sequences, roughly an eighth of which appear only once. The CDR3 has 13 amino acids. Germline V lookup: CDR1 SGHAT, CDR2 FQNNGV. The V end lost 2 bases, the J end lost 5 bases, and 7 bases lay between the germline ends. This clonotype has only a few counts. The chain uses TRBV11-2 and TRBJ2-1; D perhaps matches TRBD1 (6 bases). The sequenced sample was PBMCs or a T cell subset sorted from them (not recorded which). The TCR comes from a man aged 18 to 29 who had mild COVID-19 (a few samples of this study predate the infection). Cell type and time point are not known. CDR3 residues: CASSLWDNNEQFF. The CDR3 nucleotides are TGTGCCAGCAGCTTATGGGACAACAATGAGCAGTTCTTC.